This entry concerns a single TCR beta chain. The V gene's germline CDR1 is LGHNA and CDR2 YNFKEQ. Unmatched junction bases numbered 4, after V lost 0 bases and J lost 4 bases. This CDR3 has 16 amino acids. This sample is drawn from a study of cytomegalovirus exposure and HLA in healthy donors. Use of 60 Vbeta and 13 Jbeta primers characterized the PCR. Only in-frame clones appear in the TCRdb table, and some are missing; sequencing was by immunoSEQ multiplex PCR. Of about 150,000 clones listed, 76% are singletons. Specimen: PBMCs. This chain connects TRBV4-2 to TRBJ1-5, with 9 bases matching TRBD1. This clonotype was obtained from a female donor in good health and CMV-seropositive. CDR3 in amino acids: CASSQDRGTGNQPQHF. The CDR3 DNA reads as TGTGCCAGCAGCCAAGACCGGGGGACAGGGAATCAGCCCCAGCATTTT.